This TCR beta chain was retrieved from a study of control samples from healthy donors and cancer patients. The length of the CDR3 is 14 residues. Trimming shortened V by 3 bases and J by 0 bases, and 8 bases separated the two germline ends. Per the germline V gene, CDR1 is MDHEN and CDR2 is SYDVKM. Profiling relied on immunoSEQ multiplex PCR, and the TCRdb table lists in-frame clones only, not all of them. The data show some 130,000 clones, about nine tenths seen once. This clonotype was sampled from a man in his forties in good health. The chain combines TRBV28 with TRBJ1-1; unclear D gene. Sequencing used blood. In DNA form, the CDR3 reads TGTGCCAGCAGTTTCGGCCCCATGAACACTGAAGCTTTCTTT. Amino acids: CASSFGPMNTEAFF.